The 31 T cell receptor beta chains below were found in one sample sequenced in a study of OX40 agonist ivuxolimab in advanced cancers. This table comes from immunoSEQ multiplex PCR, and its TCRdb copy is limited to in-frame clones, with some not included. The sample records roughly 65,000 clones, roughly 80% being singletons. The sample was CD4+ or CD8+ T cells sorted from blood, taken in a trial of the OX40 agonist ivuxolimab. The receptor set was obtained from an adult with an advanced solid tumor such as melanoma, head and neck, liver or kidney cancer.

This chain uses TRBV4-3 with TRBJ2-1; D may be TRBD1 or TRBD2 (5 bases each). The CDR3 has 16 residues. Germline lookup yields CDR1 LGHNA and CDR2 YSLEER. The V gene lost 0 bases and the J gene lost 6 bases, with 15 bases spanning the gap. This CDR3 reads CASSQDYRGSGNEQFF. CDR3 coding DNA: TGCGCCAGCAGCCAAGATTACCGGGGCTCGGGCAATGAGCAGTTCTTC.

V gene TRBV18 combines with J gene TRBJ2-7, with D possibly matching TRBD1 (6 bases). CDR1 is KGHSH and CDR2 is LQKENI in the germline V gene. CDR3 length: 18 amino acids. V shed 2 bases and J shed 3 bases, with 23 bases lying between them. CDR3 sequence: CASSPIGQPIPYCYEQYV. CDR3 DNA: TGTGCCAGCTCACCAATCGGACAGCCGATTCCTTACTGCTACGAGCAGTACGTC.

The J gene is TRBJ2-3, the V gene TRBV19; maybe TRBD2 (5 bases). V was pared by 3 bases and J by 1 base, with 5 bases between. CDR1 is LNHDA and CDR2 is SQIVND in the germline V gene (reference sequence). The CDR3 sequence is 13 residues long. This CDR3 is CASSMGGTDTQYF. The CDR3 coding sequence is TGTGCCAGTAGTATGGGAGGCACAGATACGCAGTATTTT.

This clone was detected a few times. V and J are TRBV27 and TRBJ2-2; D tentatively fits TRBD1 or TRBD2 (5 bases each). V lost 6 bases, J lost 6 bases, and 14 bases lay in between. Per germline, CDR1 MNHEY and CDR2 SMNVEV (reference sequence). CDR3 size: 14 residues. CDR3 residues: CASRLNRDAGELFF. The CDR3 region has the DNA TGTGCCAGCAGACTAAACCGGGACGCCGGGGAGCTGTTTTTT.

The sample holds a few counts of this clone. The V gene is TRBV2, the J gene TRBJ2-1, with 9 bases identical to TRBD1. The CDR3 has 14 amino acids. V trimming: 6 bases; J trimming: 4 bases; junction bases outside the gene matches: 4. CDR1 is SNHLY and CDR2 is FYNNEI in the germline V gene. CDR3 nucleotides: TGTGCCAGCAGGACCGGGACAGGGTACAATGAGCAGTTCTTC. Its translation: CASRTGTGYNEQFF.

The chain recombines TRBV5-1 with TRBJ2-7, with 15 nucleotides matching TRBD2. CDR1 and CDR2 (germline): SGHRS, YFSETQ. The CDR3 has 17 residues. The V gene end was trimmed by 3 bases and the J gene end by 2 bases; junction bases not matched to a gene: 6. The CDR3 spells CASSWGLAGGMTYEQYF. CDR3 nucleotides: TGCGCCAGCAGCTGGGGACTAGCGGGAGGTATGACCTACGAGCAGTACTTC.

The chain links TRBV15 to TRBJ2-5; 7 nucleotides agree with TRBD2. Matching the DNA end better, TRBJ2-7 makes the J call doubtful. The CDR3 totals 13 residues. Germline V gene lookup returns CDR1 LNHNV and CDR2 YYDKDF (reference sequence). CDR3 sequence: CATSPRLANEQYF. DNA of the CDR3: TGTGCCACCAGCCCCAGACTAGCTAACGAGCAGTACTTC.

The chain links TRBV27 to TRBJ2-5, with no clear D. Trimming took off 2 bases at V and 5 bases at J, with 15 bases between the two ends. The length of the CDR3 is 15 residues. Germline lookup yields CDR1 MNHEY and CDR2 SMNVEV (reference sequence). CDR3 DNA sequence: TGTGCCAGCAGTTTACAGGCAGGATGGTCGGAGACCCAGTACTTC. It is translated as CASSLQAGWSETQYF.

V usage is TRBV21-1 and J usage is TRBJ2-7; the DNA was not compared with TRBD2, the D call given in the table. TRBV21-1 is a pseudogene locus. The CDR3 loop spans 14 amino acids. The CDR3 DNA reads TGTGCCAGCAGCACCCCACGGGGGTCCTACGAGCAGTACGTC. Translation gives CASSTPRGSYEQYV.

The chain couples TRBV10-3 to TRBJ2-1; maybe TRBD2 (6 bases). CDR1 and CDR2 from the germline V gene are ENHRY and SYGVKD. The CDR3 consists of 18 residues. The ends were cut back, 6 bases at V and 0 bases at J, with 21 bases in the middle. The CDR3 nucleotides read TGTGCCATCAGGGAAACGGCCGGGGGTCCATCCTCCTACAATGAGCAGTTCTTC. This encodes CAIRETAGGPSSYNEQFF.

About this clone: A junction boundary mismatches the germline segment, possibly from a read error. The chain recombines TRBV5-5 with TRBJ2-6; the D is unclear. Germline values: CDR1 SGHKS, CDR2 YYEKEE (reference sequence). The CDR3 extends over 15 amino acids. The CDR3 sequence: CASILASYGANVLTF. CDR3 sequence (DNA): TGTGCCAGCATCTTGGCCTCGTACGGGGCCAACGTCCTGACTTTC.

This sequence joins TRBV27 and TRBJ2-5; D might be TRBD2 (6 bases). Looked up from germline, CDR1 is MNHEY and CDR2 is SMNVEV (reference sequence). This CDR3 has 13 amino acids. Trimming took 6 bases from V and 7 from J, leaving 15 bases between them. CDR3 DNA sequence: TGTGCCAGCAGCCTTGGGGGGTTAGGGACCCAGTACTTC. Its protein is CASSLGGLGTQYF.

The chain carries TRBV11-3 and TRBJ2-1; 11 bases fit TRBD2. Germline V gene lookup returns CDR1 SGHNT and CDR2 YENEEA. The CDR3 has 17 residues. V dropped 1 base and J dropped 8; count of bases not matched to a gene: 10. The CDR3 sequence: CASSLVLAGGAGDEQFF. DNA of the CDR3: TGTGCCAGCAGCTTAGTCTTAGCGGGGGGGGCCGGTGATGAGCAGTTCTTC.

The CDR3 sequence: CSVERGVANNEQFF. In DNA form, the CDR3 reads TGCAGCGTTGAACGAGGTGTAGCGAACAATGAGCAGTTCTTC. The chain recombines TRBV29-1 with TRBJ2-1; a weak D match, TRBD2 (5 bases). The CDR3 contains 14 residues. Germline CDR1 is SQVTM and CDR2 is ANQGSEA. V was pared by 2 bases and J by 5 bases, with 13 bases between.

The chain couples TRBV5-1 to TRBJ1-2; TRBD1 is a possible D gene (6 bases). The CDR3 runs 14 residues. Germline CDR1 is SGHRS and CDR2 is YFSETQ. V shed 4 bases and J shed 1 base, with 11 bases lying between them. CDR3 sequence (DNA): TGCGCCAGCAGCCGGACAGCTGATAACTATGGCTACACCTTC. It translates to CASSRTADNYGYTF.

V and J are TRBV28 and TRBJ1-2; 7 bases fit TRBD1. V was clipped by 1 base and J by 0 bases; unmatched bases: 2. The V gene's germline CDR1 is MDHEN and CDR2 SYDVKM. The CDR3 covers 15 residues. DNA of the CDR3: TGTGCCAGCAGTTTATCGCAGGGGGCTAACTATGGCTACACCTTC. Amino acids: CASSLSQGANYGYTF.

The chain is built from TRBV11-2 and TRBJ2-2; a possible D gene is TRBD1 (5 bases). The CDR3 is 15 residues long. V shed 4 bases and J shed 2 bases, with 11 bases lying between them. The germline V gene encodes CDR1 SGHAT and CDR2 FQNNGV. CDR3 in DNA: TGTGCCAGCAGCTCGATAAGGGGAAACACCGGGGAGCTGTTTTTT. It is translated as CASSSIRGNTGELFF.

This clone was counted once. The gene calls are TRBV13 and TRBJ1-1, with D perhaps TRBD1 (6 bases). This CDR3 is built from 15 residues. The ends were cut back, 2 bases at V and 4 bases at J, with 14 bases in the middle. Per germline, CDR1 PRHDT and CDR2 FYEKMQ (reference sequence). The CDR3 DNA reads TGTGCCAGCAGCTTACGTGTGGGACAAAGCACTGAAGCTTTCTTT. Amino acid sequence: CASSLRVGQSTEAFF.

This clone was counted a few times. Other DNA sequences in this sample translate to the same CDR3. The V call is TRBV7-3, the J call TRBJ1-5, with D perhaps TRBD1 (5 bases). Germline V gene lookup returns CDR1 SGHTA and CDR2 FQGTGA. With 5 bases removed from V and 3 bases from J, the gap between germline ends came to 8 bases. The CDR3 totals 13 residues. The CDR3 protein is CASSRGSNQPQHF. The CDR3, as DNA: TGTGCCAGCAGCCGGGGGTCCAATCAGCCCCAGCATTTT.

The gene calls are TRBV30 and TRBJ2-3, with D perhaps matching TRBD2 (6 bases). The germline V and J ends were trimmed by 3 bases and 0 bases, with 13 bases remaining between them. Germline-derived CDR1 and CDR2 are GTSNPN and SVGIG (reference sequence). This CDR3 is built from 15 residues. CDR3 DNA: TGTGCCTGGAGGGTCCCGGGGACTAGCACAGATACGCAGTATTTT. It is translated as CAWRVPGTSTDTQYF.

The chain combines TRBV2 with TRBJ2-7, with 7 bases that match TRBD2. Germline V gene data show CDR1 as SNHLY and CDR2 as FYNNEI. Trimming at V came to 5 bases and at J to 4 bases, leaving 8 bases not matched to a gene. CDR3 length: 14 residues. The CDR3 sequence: CASSLTIGRYEQYF. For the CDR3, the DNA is TGTGCCAGCAGTCTCACCATCGGGAGGTACGAGCAGTACTTC.

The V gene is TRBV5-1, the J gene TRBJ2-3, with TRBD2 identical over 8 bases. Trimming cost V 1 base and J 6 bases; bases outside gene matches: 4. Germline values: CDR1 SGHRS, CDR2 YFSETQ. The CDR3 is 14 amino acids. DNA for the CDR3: TGCGCCAGCAGCTTGCAGCGGGAGTGGGATACGCAGTATTTT. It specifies CASSLQREWDTQYF.

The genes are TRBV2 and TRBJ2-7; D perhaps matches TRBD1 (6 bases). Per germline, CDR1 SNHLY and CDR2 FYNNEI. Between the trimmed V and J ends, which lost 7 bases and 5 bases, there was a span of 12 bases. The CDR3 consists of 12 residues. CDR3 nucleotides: TGTGCCAGCACAGACAGGCGGAACGAGCAGTACTTC. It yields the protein CASTDRRNEQYF.

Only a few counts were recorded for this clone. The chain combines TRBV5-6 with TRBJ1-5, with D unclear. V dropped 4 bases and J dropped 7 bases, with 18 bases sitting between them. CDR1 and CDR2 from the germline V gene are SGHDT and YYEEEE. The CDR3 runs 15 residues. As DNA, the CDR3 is TGTGCCAGCAGCCCCCCGTATGGGCCTAGGCAGCCCCAGCATTTT. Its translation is CASSPPYGPRQPQHF.

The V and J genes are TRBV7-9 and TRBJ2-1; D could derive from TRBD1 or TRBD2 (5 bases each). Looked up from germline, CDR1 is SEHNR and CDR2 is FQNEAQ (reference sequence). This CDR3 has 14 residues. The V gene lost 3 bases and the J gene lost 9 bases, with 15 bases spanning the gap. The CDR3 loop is CASSFFQGVGEQFF. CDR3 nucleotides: TGTGCCAGCAGCTTCTTCCAGGGAGTGGGTGAGCAGTTCTTC.

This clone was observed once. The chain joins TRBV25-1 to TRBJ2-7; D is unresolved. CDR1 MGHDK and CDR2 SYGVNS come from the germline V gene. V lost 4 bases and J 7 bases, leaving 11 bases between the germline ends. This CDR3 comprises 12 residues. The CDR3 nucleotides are TGTGCCAGCAGTGGTCAAACCTGGGAGCAGTACTTC. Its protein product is CASSGQTWEQYF.

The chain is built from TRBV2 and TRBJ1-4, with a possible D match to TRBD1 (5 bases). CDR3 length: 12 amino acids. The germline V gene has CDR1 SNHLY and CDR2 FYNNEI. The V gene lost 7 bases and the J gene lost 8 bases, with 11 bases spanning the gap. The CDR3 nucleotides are TGTGCCAGCATGTTACCAGGGGAAAAACTGTTTTTT. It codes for CASMLPGEKLFF. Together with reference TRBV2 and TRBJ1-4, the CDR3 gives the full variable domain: EPEVTQTPSHQVTQMGQEVILRCVPISNHLYFYWYRQILGQKVEFLVSFYNNEISEKSEIFDDQFSVERPDGSNFTLKIRSTKLEDSAMYFCASMLPGEKLFFGSGTQLSVL.

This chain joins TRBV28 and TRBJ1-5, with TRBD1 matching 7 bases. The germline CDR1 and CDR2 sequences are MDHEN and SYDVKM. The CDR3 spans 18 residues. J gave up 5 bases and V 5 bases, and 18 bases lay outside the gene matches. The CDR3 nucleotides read TGTGCCAGCAGTCTCTCGACAGGGATTGGGAGTATGGATCAGCCCCAGCATTTT. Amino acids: CASSLSTGIGSMDQPQHF.

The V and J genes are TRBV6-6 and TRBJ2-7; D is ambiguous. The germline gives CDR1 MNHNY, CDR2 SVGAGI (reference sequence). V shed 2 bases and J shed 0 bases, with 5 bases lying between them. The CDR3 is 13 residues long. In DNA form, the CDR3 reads TGTGCCAGCAGTTACAGCCGCTCCTACGAGCAGTACGTC. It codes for CASSYSRSYEQYV.

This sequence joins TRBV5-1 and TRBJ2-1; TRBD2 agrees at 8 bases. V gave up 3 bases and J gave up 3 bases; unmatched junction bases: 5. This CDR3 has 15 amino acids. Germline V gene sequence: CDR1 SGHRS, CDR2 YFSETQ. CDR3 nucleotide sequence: TGCGCCAGCAGCTCAGGCGGGGGGCACTACAATGAGCAGTTCTTC. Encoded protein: CASSSGGGHYNEQFF. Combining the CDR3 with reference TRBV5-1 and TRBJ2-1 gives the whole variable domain KAGVTQTPRYLIKTRGQQVTLSCSPISGHRSVSWYQQTPGQGLQFLFEYFSETQRNKGNFPGRFSGRQFSNSRSEMNVSTLELGDSALYLCASSSGGGHYNEQFFGPGTRLTVL.

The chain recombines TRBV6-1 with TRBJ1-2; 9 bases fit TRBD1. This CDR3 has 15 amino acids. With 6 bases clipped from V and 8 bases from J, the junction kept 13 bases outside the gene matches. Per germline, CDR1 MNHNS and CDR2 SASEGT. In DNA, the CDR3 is TGTGCCAGCAGAAACAGGGGGCGGGAAGGATGGGGCTACACCTTC. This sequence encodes CASRNRGREGWGYTF.